This TCR beta chain stems from a study of identical twins. CDR1 is ENHRY and CDR2 is SYGVKD in the germline V gene. The CDR3 consists of 13 residues. The V end was cut by 4 bases, the J end by 2 bases, with 8 bases between. This clonotype was recorded a few times. One entry per CDR3 protein results from TCRdb running MiXCR on the 5' RACE reads. The table shows 500,000 to 700,000 distinct CDR3 sequences, with about 7.6% occurring only once. These sequences were also reported in another study, on yellow fever vaccine responses in identical twins.

The V call is TRBV10-3, the J call TRBJ1-2, with D unclear. The sample comprised PBMCs. The receptor comes from a woman between 18 and 29 years old in good health. CDR3 DNA sequence: TGTGCCATCAGTGGACTAGGGAACTATGGCTACACCTTC. Its protein is CAISGLGNYGYTF.